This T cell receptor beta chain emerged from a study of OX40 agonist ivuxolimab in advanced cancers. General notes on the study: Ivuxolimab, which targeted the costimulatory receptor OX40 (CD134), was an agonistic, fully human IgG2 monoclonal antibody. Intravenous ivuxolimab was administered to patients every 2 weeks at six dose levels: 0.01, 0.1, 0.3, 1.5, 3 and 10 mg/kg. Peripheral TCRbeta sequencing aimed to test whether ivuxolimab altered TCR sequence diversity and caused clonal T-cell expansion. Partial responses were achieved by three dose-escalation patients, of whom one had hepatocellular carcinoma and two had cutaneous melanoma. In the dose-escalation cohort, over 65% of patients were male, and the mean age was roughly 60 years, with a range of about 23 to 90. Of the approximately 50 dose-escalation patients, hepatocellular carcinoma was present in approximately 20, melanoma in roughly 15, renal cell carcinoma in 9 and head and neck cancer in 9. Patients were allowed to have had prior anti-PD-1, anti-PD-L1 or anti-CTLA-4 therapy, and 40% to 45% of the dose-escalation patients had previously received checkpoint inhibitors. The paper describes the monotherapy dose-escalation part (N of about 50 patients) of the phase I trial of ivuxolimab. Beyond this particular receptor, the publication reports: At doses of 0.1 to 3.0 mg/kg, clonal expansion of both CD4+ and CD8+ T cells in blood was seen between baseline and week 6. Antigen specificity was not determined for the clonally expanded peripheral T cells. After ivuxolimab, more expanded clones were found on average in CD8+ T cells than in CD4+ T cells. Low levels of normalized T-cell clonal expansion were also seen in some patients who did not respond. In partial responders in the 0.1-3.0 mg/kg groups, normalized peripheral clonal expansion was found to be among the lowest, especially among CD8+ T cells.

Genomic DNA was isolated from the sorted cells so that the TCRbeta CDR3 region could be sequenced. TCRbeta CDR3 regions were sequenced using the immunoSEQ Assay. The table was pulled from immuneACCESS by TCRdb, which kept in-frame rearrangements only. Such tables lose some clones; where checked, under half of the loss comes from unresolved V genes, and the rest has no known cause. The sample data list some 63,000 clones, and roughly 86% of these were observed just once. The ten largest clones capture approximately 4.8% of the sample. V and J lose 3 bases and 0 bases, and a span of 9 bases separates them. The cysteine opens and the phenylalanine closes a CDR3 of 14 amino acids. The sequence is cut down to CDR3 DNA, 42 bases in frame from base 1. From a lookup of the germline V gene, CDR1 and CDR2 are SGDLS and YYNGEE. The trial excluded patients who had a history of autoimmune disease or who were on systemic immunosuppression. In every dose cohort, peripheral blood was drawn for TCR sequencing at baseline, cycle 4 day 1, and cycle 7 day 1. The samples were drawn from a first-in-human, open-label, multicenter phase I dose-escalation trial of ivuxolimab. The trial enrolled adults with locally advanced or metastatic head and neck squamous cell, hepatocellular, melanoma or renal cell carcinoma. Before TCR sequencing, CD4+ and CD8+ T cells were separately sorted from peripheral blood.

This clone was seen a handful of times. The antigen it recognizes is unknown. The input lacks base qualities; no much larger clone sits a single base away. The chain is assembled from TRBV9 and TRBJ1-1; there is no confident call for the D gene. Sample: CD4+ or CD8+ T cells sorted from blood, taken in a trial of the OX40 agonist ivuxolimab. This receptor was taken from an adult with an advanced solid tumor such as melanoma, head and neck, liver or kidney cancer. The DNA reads TGTGCCAGCAGCGGAGAACCTATGAACACTGAAGCTTTCTTT. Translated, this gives CASSGEPMNTEAFF.